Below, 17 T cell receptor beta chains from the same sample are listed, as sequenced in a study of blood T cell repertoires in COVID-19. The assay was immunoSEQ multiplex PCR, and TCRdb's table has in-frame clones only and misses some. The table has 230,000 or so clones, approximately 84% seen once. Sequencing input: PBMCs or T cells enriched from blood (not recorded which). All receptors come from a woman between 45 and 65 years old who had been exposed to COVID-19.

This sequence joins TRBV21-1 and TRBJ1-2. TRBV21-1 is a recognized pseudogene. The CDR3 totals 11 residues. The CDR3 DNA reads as TGTGCCAGCAGCACGACACGGGGAAGCACCTTC. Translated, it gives CASSTTRGSTF.

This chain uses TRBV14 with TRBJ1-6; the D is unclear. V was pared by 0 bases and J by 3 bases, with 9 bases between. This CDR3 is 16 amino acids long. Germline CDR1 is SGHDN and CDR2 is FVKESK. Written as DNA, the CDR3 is TGTGCCAGCAGCCAAGATTCGGAGGTCTATAATTCACCCCTCCACTTT. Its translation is CASSQDSEVYNSPLHF.

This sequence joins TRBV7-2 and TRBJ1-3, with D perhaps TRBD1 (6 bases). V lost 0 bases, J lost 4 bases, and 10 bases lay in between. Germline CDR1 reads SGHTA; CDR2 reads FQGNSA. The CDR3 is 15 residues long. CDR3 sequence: CASSLAAGGGNTIYF. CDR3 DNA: TGTGCCAGCAGCTTAGCGGCGGGGGGCGGAAACACCATATATTTT.

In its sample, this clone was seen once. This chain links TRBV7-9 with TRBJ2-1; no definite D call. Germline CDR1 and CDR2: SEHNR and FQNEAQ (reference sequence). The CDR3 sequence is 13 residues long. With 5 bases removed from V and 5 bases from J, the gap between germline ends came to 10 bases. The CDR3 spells CASSPLLNNEQFF. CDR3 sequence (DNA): TGTGCCAGCAGCCCTTTACTGAACAATGAGCAGTTCTTC. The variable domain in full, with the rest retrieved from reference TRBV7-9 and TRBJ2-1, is DTGVSQNPRHKITKRGQNVTFRCDPISEHNRLYWYRQTLGQGPEFLTYFQNEAQLEKSRLLSDRFSAERPKGSFSTLEIQRTEQGDSAMYLCASSPLLNNEQFFGPGTRLTVL.

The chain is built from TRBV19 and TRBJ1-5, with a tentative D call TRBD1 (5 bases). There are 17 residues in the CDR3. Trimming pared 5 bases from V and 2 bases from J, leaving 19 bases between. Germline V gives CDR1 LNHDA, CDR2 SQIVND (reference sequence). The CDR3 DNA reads TGTGCCAGTAGTCCTAACAACCCAGGGCTTGGCAATCAGCCCCAGCATTTT. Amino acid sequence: CASSPNNPGLGNQPQHF.

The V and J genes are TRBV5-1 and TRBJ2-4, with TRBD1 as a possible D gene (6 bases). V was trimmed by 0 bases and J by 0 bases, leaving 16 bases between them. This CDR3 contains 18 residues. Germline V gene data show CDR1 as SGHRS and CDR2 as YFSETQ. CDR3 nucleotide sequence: TGCGCCAGCAGCTTGGAACCGGGACAAGGAGTAGCCAAAAACATTCAGTACTTC. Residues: CASSLEPGQGVAKNIQYF.

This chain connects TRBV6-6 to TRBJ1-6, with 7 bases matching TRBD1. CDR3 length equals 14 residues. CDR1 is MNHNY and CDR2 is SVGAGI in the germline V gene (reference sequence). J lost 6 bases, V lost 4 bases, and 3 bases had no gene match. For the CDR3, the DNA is TGTGCCAGCAGTTCCGGGACAGCTAATTCACCCCTCCACTTT. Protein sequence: CASSSGTANSPLHF.

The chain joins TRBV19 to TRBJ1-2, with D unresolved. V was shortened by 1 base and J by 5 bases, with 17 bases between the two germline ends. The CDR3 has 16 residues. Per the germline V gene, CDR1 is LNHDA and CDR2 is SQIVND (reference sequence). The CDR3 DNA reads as TGTGCCAGTAGTATAGGAGGCTGGGGAGGATCATATGGCTACACCTTC. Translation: CASSIGGWGGSYGYTF.

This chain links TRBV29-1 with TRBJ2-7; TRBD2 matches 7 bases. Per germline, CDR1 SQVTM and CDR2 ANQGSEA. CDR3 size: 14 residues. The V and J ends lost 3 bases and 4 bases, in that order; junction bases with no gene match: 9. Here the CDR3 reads CSVDKGRGGYEQYF. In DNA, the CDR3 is TGCAGCGTTGATAAAGGGAGGGGTGGATACGAGCAGTACTTC.

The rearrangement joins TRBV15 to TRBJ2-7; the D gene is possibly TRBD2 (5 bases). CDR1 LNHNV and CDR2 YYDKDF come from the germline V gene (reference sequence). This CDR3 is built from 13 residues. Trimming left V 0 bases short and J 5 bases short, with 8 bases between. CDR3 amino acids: CATSREPSNEQYF. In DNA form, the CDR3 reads TGTGCCACCAGCAGAGAGCCTAGCAACGAGCAGTACTTC.

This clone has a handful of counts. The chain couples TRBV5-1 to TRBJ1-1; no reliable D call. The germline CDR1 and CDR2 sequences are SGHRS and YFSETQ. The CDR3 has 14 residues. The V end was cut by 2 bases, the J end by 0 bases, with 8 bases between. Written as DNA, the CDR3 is TGCGCCAGCAGCTTTCGCGCAATGAACACTGAAGCTTTCTTT. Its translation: CASSFRAMNTEAFF.

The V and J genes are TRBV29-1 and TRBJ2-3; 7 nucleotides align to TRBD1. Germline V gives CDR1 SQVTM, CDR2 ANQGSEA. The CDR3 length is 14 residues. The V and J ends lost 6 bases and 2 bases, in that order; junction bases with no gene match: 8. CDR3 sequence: CSVGTGQITDTQYF. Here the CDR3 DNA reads TGCAGCGTAGGGACGGGACAGATCACAGATACGCAGTATTTT.

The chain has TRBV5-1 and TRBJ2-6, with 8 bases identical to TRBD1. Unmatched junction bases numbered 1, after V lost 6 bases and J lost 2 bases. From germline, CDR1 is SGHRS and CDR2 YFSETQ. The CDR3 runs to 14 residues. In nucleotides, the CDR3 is TGCGCCAGCATGACAGGGGCTGGGGCCAACGTCCTGACTTTC. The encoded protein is CASMTGAGANVLTF.

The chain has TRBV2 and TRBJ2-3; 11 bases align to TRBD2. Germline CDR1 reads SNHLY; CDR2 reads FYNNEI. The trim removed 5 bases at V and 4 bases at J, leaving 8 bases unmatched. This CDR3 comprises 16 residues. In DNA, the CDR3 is TGTGCCAGCAGTCAGACTAGCGGGGTAAGGTCAGATACGCAGTATTTT. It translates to CASSQTSGVRSDTQYF. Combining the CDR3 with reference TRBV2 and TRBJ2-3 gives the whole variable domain EPEVTQTPSHQVTQMGQEVILRCVPISNHLYFYWYRQILGQKVEFLVSFYNNEISEKSEIFDDQFSVERPDGSNFTLKIRSTKLEDSAMYFCASSQTSGVRSDTQYFGPGTRLTVL.

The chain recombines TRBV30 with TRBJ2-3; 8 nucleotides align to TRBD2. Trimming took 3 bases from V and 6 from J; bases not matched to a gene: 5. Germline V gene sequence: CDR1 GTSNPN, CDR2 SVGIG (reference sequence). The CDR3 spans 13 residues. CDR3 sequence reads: CAWSGLARDTQYF. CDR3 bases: TGTGCCTGGAGCGGACTAGCCCGGGATACGCAGTATTTT.

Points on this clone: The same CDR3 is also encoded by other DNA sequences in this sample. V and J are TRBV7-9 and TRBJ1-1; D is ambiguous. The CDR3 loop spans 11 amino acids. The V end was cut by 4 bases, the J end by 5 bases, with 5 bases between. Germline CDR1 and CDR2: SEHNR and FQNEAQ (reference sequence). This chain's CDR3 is CASSSSTEAFF. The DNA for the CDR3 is TGTGCCAGCAGCTCCTCGACTGAAGCTTTCTTT.

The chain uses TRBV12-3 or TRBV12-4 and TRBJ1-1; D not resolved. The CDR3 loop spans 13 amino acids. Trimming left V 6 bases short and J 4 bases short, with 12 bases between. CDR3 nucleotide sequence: TGTGCCAGCAGGGGCCCAGGAGGCACTGAAGCTTTCTTT. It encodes CASRGPGGTEAFF.